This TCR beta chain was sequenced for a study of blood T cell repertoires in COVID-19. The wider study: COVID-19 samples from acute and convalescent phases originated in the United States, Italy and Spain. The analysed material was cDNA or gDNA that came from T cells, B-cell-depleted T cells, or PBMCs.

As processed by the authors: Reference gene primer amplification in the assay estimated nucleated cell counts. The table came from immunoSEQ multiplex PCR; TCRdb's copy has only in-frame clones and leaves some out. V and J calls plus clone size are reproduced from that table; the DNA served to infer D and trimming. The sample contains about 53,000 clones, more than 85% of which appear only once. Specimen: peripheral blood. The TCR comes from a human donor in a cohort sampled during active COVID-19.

The CDR3 loop is CASSRGLFTDTQYF. CDR3 nucleotides: TGTGCCAGCAGCAGGGGACTTTTCACAGATACGCAGTATTTT. The chain couples TRBV9 to TRBJ2-3; D perhaps matches TRBD2 (6 bases). Germline V gene lookup returns CDR1 SGDLS and CDR2 YYNGEE. The CDR3 runs 14 residues. V shed 4 bases and J shed 2 bases, with 11 bases lying between them.